Below, 27 T cell receptor beta chains from the same sample are listed, as sequenced in a study of blood T cell repertoires in COVID-19. The repertoire was sequenced with immunoSEQ multiplex PCR; TCRdb's copy has only in-frame clones and lacks some. Of about 400,000 clones in the sample, around 87% are singletons; the top ten hold 1.5% to 2%. Input material: PBMCs or T cells enriched from blood (not recorded which). The receptors originated from a man between 35 and 55 years old in a cohort exposed to, infected with or recovered from COVID-19 (not recorded which).

This chain connects TRBV2 to TRBJ1-4; 9 nucleotides match TRBD1. Germline V gene sequence: CDR1 SNHLY, CDR2 FYNNEI. The CDR3 runs 15 residues. Trimming cost V 6 bases and J 6 bases; bases outside gene matches: 8. The CDR3 region is CASRMGQGVYEKLFF. CDR3 in DNA: TGTGCCAGCAGGATGGGACAGGGCGTTTATGAAAAACTGTTTTTT.

This chain uses TRBV3-1 (or the pseudogene TRBV3-2) with TRBJ2-2; 8 nucleotides agree with TRBD2. With 6 bases clipped from V and 1 base from J, the junction kept 10 bases outside the gene matches. CDR3 length: 17 amino acids. Germline V gives CDR1 LGHDT, CDR2 YNNKEL (reference sequence). The CDR3 DNA follows: TGTGCCAGCAGACGGGGGGCGGGAGGTCGGAACACCGGGGAGCTGTTTTTT. This encodes CASRRGAGGRNTGELFF.

This clone was detected only a few times. V and J are TRBV7-9 and TRBJ2-6; D gene uncertain. The CDR3 spans 15 residues. V lost 3 bases and J 1 base, leaving 7 bases between the germline ends. Germline V gene sequence: CDR1 SEHNR, CDR2 FQNEAQ (reference sequence). CDR3 loop: CASSFFMSGANVLTF. CDR3 DNA: TGTGCCAGCAGCTTTTTTATGTCTGGGGCCAACGTCCTGACTTTC.

The chain carries TRBV5-1 and TRBJ1-2, with 7 bases lining up with TRBD1. The germline V gene has CDR1 SGHRS and CDR2 YFSETQ. With V trimmed by 4 bases and J by 5 bases, 2 bases remained unmatched. There are 12 residues in the CDR3. The CDR3, as DNA: TGCGCCAGCAGCGTGACAGGGTATGGCTACACCTTC. It yields the protein CASSVTGYGYTF.

This chain connects TRBV4-1 to TRBJ2-6; D might be TRBD1 (6 bases). V was cut by 0 bases and J by 0 bases, with 15 bases left in between. Germline lookup yields CDR1 MGHRA and CDR2 YSYEKL. This CDR3 is 19 amino acids long. The CDR3 region has the DNA TGCGCCAGCAGCCAAGATTACAGGGTGGTCTCCTCTGGGGCCAACGTCCTGACTTTC. Its translation is CASSQDYRVVSSGANVLTF.

The chain couples TRBV29-1 to TRBJ2-7, with D possibly matching TRBD1 (6 bases). V lost 2 bases to trimming and J lost 4 bases, with 9 bases between them. The CDR3 has 12 amino acids. Germline loops: CDR1 SQVTM, CDR2 ANQGSEA. The CDR3 spells CSVELQGYEQYF. DNA for the CDR3: TGCAGCGTTGAACTACAGGGTTACGAGCAGTACTTC.

The chain uses TRBV6-1 and TRBJ1-4; no firm D call. The germline CDR1 and CDR2 sequences are MNHNS and SASEGT. V was trimmed by 8 bases and J by 0 bases, leaving 16 bases between them. The CDR3 runs 16 residues. The CDR3: CASGGPDTATNEKLFF. DNA for the CDR3: TGTGCCAGCGGTGGTCCCGATACGGCAACTAATGAAAAACTGTTTTTT.

This sequence joins TRBV5-1 and TRBJ2-6; 7 bases are a match to TRBD1. Per germline, CDR1 SGHRS and CDR2 YFSETQ. With 0 bases clipped from V and 1 base from J, the junction kept 13 bases outside the gene matches. This CDR3 spans 20 amino acids. For the CDR3, the DNA is TGCGCCAGCAGCTTGGCCGTAAACAGGGGCTCCAGGTCTGGGGCCAACGTCCTGACTTTC. Translating gives CASSLAVNRGSRSGANVLTF.

The chain has TRBV3-1 (or the pseudogene TRBV3-2) and TRBJ1-1, with D unresolved. This CDR3 comprises 12 residues. V lost 3 bases and J lost 8, with 10 bases in between. Germline-derived CDR1 and CDR2 are LGHDT and YNNKEL (reference sequence). The CDR3, as DNA: TGTGCCAGCAGCCACTCCAGAGGGGAAGCTTTCTTT. As protein: CASSHSRGEAFF.

This chain links TRBV4-1 with TRBJ1-1; D perhaps matches TRBD1 (5 bases). V was cut by 5 bases and J by 5 bases, with 18 bases left in between. The CDR3 consists of 15 residues. Germline CDR1 is MGHRA and CDR2 is YSYEKL. CDR3 residues: CASSGYQGAWTEAFF. CDR3 DNA: TGCGCCAGCAGCGGTTATCAGGGTGCATGGACTGAAGCTTTCTTT.

The chain carries TRBV6-5 and TRBJ1-5, with D possibly TRBD1 on 5 matching bases. Between the trimmed V and J ends, which lost 8 bases and 6 bases, there was a span of 17 bases. Germline CDR1 reads MNHEY; CDR2 reads SVGAGI. CDR3 length equals 14 residues. CDR3 DNA sequence: TGTGCCAGCTGGTTTGGGCAGGGAAGTCAGCCCCAGCATTTT. It codes for CASWFGQGSQPQHF.

J is TRBJ2-1 and V is TRBV5-1, with D unresolved. The CDR3 sequence is 14 residues long. Germline values: CDR1 SGHRS, CDR2 YFSETQ. The V end was cut by 2 bases, the J end by 2 bases, with 8 bases between. In DNA, the CDR3 is TGCGCCAGCAGCTTTAACGTAGCCTACAATGAGCAGTTCTTC. Translating gives CASSFNVAYNEQFF.

This chain joins TRBV5-1 and TRBJ2-1; D might be TRBD2 (5 bases). The CDR3 is 16 amino acids. Germline V gene data show CDR1 as SGHRS and CDR2 as YFSETQ. V was clipped by 0 bases and J by 0 bases, with 10 bases between them. In DNA form, the CDR3 reads TGCGCCAGCAGCTTGGGACTACCGGGCTCCTACAATGAGCAGTTCTTC. The encoded protein is CASSLGLPGSYNEQFF.

Written as DNA, the CDR3 is TGTGCCAGCTCACTGGGAGGGACAGGGAACACTGAAGCTTTCTTT. It translates to CASSLGGTGNTEAFF. The gene calls are TRBV18 and TRBJ1-1, with 8 bases that match TRBD1. J was trimmed by 1 base and V by 4 bases; bases with no gene match: 5. The CDR3 consists of 15 residues. Germline CDR1 and CDR2: KGHSH and LQKENI.

The rearrangement joins TRBV3-1 (or the pseudogene TRBV3-2) to TRBJ2-3; tentative D call: TRBD2 (6 bases). The length of the CDR3 is 16 residues. Trimming cost V 4 bases and J 0 bases, with 14 bases left between them. The germline CDR1 and CDR2 sequences are LGHDT and YNNKEL (reference sequence). The CDR3 DNA reads TGTGCCAGCAGCCTTCGACTAGTACAAAGCACAGATACGCAGTATTTT. It is translated as CASSLRLVQSTDTQYF.

This clone was detected only once. The chain uses TRBV4-2 and TRBJ2-1; TRBD2 aligns across 10 bases. V lost 8 bases, J lost 6 bases, and 7 bases stayed unmatched. Per germline, CDR1 LGHNA and CDR2 YNFKEQ. The CDR3 extends over 14 amino acids. The CDR3 reads CASGASGSSNEQFF. The CDR3 coding sequence is TGTGCCAGCGGAGCTAGCGGGAGTAGCAATGAGCAGTTCTTC.

V usage is TRBV3-1 (or the pseudogene TRBV3-2) and J usage is TRBJ2-1; 11 nucleotides align to TRBD2. This CDR3 comprises 15 residues. Losses at the gene ends were 4 bases for V and 7 bases for J; bases not matched to a gene: 6. Germline CDR1 LGHDT, CDR2 YNNKEL (reference sequence). The DNA for the CDR3 is TGTGCCAGCAGCCTAGCGGGAGGGGAGAGGAATGAGCAGTTCTTC. Translated, it gives CASSLAGGERNEQFF.

This clone was counted between two and nine times. The chain is built from TRBV6-1 and TRBJ2-1, with a weak D call TRBD2 (6 bases). The CDR3 consists of 15 residues. V was cut by 0 bases and J by 4 bases, with 10 bases left in between. Germline V gene data show CDR1 as MNHNS and CDR2 as SASEGT. DNA for the CDR3: TGTGCCAGCAGTGAAGCGGGAGGATCATACAATGAGCAGTTCTTC. It yields the protein CASSEAGGSYNEQFF.

The rearrangement links TRBV28 to TRBJ1-1; D gene ambiguous. CDR1 MDHEN and CDR2 SYDVKM come from the germline V gene. The CDR3 covers 13 residues. The V gene lost 6 bases and the J gene lost 1 base, with 9 bases spanning the gap. CDR3 protein: CASRRVGNTEAFF. The CDR3 DNA is TGTGCCAGCAGGCGGGTAGGGAACACTGAAGCTTTCTTT.

The gene calls are TRBV7-9 and TRBJ2-7, with TRBD2 identical over 7 bases. From germline, CDR1 is SEHNR and CDR2 FQNEAQ (reference sequence). V lost 7 bases to trimming and J lost 2 bases; unmatched junction nucleotides: 11. There are 15 residues in the CDR3. The CDR3 coding sequence is TGTGCCAGCACCGCGTCTGTGGGAGGGGCCTACGAGCAGTACTTC. Protein: CASTASVGGAYEQYF.

The V gene is TRBV9, the J gene TRBJ2-7, with 9 positions matching TRBD1. Germline values: CDR1 SGDLS, CDR2 YYNGEE. J was trimmed by 6 bases and V by 4 bases; bases with no gene match: 5. This CDR3 contains 13 residues. The CDR3 here is CASSKGQGSEQYF. The CDR3 DNA reads TGTGCCAGCAGCAAGGGACAGGGTTCCGAGCAGTACTTC.

The chain couples TRBV29-1 to TRBJ1-1, with 7 positions matching TRBD1. This CDR3 has 13 amino acids. V lost 7 bases and J lost 1; bases outside the gene matches: 6. Germline V CDR1 and CDR2: SQVTM, ANQGSEA. The CDR3 region has the DNA TGCAGCGGGGGGACAGTGACGAACACTGAAGCTTTCTTT. Translation gives CSGGTVTNTEAFF. Variable domain in full (rest from reference TRBV29-1 and TRBJ1-1): SAVISQKPSRDICQRGTSLTIQCQVDSQVTMMFWYRQQPGQSLTLIATANQGSEATYESGFVIDKFPISRPNLTFSTLTVSNMSPEDSSIYLCSGGTVTNTEAFFGQGTRLTVV.

The chain carries TRBV27 and TRBJ1-2; D may be TRBD1 (5 bases). With 7 bases removed from V and 2 bases from J, the gap between germline ends came to 17 bases. The CDR3 length is 15 residues. Germline assignment: CDR1 MNHEY and CDR2 SMNVEV (reference sequence). CDR3 sequence: CASTKSQGLNYGYTF. The CDR3 bases are TGTGCCAGCACTAAAAGTCAGGGCCTGAACTATGGCTACACCTTC.

V is TRBV6-5 and J is TRBJ2-5; 7 nucleotides agree with TRBD2. The CDR3 loop spans 15 amino acids. Germline V gives CDR1 MNHEY, CDR2 SVGAGI. The V and J ends lost 6 bases and 5 bases, in that order; junction bases with no gene match: 12. This CDR3 reads CASSNGGSTAETQYF. The CDR3 DNA sequence: TGTGCCAGCAGCAACGGGGGGAGCACGGCGGAGACCCAGTACTTC.

The V and J genes are TRBV6-1 and TRBJ2-2, with 7 positions matching TRBD2. Germline CDR1 and CDR2: MNHNS and SASEGT. Trimming cost V 2 bases and J 3 bases; bases outside gene matches: 0. This CDR3 has 14 residues. The CDR3 region has the DNA TGTGCCAGCAGTGAACTAGCGGACACCGGGGAGCTGTTTTTT. Protein product: CASSELADTGELFF.

DNA for the CDR3: TGCGCCAGCAGCCCGTGGACAGGGGGCCTGAACACTGAAGCTTTCTTT. It specifies CASSPWTGGLNTEAFF. V is TRBV5-1 and J is TRBJ1-1; 11 bases agree with TRBD1. This CDR3 has 16 amino acids. CDR1 is SGHRS, CDR2 YFSETQ, per germline. V shed 4 bases, J shed 0 bases, and the junction held 5 bases outside the gene matches.

This clone was observed a single time. The chain uses TRBV19 and TRBJ2-7; 16 bases fit TRBD2. The V gene's germline CDR1 is LNHDA and CDR2 SQIVND (reference sequence). V lost 7 bases to trimming and J lost 2 bases; unmatched junction nucleotides: 5. The CDR3 loop spans 16 amino acids. The CDR3 is CASTRGTSGRAYEQYF. The DNA of the CDR3 is TGTGCCAGTACCAGAGGGACTAGCGGGAGGGCCTACGAGCAGTACTTC. The whole variable domain, filled in from reference TRBV19 and TRBJ2-7, reads DGGITQSPKYLFRKEGQNVTLSCEQNLNHDAMYWYRQDPGQGLRLIYYSQIVNDFQKGDIAEGYSVSREKKESFPLTVTSAQKNPTAFYLCASTRGTSGRAYEQYFGPGTRLTVT.